One T cell receptor beta chain is described in this entry. Its antigen target is currently unknown. The record has no base qualities; no much larger clone is one base away. This entry belongs to a study of graft-versus-host responses after intestinal transplantation (dated by TCRdb to about 2021). About the full investigation: Multivisceral, liver-intestinal, or isolated intestinal transplants were received by the recipients. Every recipient was given anti-thymocyte globulin induction, followed by 3 to 4 years of maintenance tacrolimus and steroids. Graft-versus-host and host-versus-graft alloreactive T cell clones were tracked in the graft, circulation and bone marrow after intestinal transplantation using bulk TCR-beta CDR3 sequencing. Alloreactive clones were identified by sequencing pre-transplant mixed lymphocyte reaction products and comparing these products with unstimulated pre-transplant donor and recipient T cells. A cohort of 24 intestinal transplant recipients, including one retransplant, was enrolled, and a few patients lacking pretransplant specimens were excluded. Donor T cell macrochimerism was defined as a peak of at least 4% donor T cells among recipient peripheral blood mononuclear cells. Rather than going through the commercial service, samples from three later patients were sequenced in-house on an Illumina MiSeq and processed with MiXCR. The research as a whole found: The relatively low number and heterogeneity of intestinal transplant patients limited the conclusions. Early after transplant, peak levels of circulating GvH clones were associated with declines in HvG clones. GvH clones were detected in recipient bone marrow, and some appeared earlier in ileal mucosa or blood, consistent with an intestinal mucosal origin. In the allografts of patients with donor T cell macrochimerism, GvH to HvG T cell clonal ratios were high.

Trimming removed 1 base from V and 10 bases from J, leaving 8 bases between the germline ends. CDR1 and CDR2, per the germline V gene (reference sequence), are LNHDA and SQIVND. The CDR3, cysteine through phenylalanine, is 13 amino acids long. Only the CDR3 part of the read is kept: 39 bases, read in frame from the first base. Taken with the paper, the label for time point translates to: cells obtained before transplantation from donor or recipient. CD3+CD4+ and CD3+CD8+ populations were FACS-sorted from unstimulated pre-transplant donor and recipient cells taken from spleen or lymph nodes. The library was obtained by the immunoSEQ multiplex PCR assay. For most patients, genomic DNA was isolated with the Qiagen DNeasy Blood and Tissue Kit and sent frozen to Adaptive Biotechnologies for TCR sequencing. Adaptive Biotechnologies carried out high-throughput TCR-beta CDR3 sequencing of genomic DNA for most patients. Per the source publication's procedure: TCR sequencing data for around 19 patients were retrieved from Adaptive's ImmunoSEQ software; a few other patients were processed with MiXCR and VDJtools. To correct CD4 versus CD8 sorting errors, sequences present in both subsets at a frequency ratio below 5:1 were removed. CDR3 nucleotide sequences shared by donor and recipient were removed because the origin of these sequences could not be assigned. To be classed as alloreactive, a clone needed at least 2-fold expansion over unstimulated cells and a minimum CFSE-low frequency of 0.002% (template counts) or 0.001% (read counts). Mappable clones were those detected in sequenced pre-transplant spleen, lymph node, or MLR CFSE-low populations of the donor or recipient. Cumulative frequency of alloreactive clones was calculated as a percentage of all sequences weighted by copy number. The table comes from immuneACCESS by way of TCRdb, which keeps in-frame sequences with V and J called. Part of the clones is missing from these tables; in studies checked, under half for an unresolved V gene and the rest for unknown reasons. D and trimming come from the DNA, and the V and J calls and clone size come from that table. The sample table contains fewer than 150,000 clones; only one count was recorded for approximately 94% of them. The ten most abundant clones make up roughly 0.15% of the sample.

This sample comprised unstimulated CD4+ T cells sorted from spleen or lymph node cells, obtained before intestinal transplant. Here the chain combines TRBV19 and TRBJ1-6; the D gene cannot be resolved reliably. The origin of this receptor is a human donor who received an intestinal transplant. CDR3 protein: CASSIVQDSPLHF. In nucleotides, the sequence is TGTGCCAGTAGTATAGTTCAGGACTCACCCCTCCACTTT.